This T cell receptor (beta chain) originates from a study of PD-L1 blockade in urothelial cancer. The table came from immunoSEQ multiplex PCR; TCRdb's copy has only in-frame clones and leaves some out. This table has around 100,000 clones, around 90% appearing once. The time point was: pretreatment peripheral blood. The CDR3 has 14 residues. Germline CDR1 MNHNS, CDR2 SASEGT. The V end was cut by 6 bases, the J end by 3 bases, with 14 bases between. V and J are TRBV6-1 and TRBJ1-1; weak D call: TRBD1 (6 bases). This TCR came from a man aged 55-75 years with urothelial cancer. The sample was PBMCs, taken around atezolizumab (anti-PD-L1) treatment. The CDR3: CASSPTGTHTEAFF. The CDR3 nucleotides read TGTGCCAGCAGCCCTACAGGGACCCACACTGAAGCTTTCTTT.